This T cell receptor beta chain was captured by sequencing in a study of neurological immune-mediated disorders. As for the cDNA, it was generated by 5'RACE with 10-nucleotide random UMIs. TCRdb reanalysed the 5' RACE reads using MiXCR and keeps one entry per CDR3 protein. This sample has about 120,000 distinct CDR3 sequences; roughly 3.2% occur once, and the top ten carry about 1.2%. This clonotype occurred many times. The antigen is unknown. Study outcomes and limitations: Multiple sclerosis patients had less TCR clonal expansion than even healthy controls, unlike HTLV-1-associated myelopathy. There was no clinical or MRI feature that showed an association with the multiple sclerosis repertoire cluster. None of the CDR3 amino acid sequences in expanded clones turned up in more than one subject, which points to private repertoires in all groups.

This CDR3 has 15 amino acids. V lost 0 bases and J lost 0, with 6 bases in between. From germline, CDR1 is LGHNA and CDR2 YSLEER. This clonotype was obtained from a woman aged 25-40 years with multiple sclerosis. This rearrangement joins TRBV4-3 to TRBJ1-5; weak D call: TRBD1 (5 bases). The sequencing input was PBMCs. Here the CDR3 reads CASSQDGGSNQPQHF. Written as DNA, the CDR3 is TGCGCCAGCAGCCAAGATGGGGGTAGCAATCAGCCCCAGCATTTT.